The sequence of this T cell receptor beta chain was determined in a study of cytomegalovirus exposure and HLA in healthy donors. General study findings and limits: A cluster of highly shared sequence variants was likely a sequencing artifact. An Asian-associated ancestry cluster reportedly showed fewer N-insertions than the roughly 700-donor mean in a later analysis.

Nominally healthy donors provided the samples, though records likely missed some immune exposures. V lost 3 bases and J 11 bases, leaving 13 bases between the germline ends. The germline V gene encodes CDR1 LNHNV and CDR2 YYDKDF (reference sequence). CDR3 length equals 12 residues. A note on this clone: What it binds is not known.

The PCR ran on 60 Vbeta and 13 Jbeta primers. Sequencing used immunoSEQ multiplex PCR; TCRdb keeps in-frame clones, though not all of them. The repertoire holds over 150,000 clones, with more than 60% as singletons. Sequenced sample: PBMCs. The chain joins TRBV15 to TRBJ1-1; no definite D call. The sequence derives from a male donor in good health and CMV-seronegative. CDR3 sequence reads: CATSSPPGEAFF. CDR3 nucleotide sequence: TGTGCCACCAGCAGCCCTCCGGGTGAGGCTTTCTTT.